The 21 T cell receptor beta chains in this list originate from one sample, sequenced in a study of vaccination effects on CD4 cells after COVID-19. No antigen is known for these receptors. Assay used: immunoSEQ multiplex PCR; TCRdb lists only in-frame clones, some missing. The sample records under 30,000 clones, around 75% being singletons. CD4+ T cells specific for antigen were expanded with viral peptide pools by the ViraFEST assay before sequencing. When 10 to 11 days of culture had elapsed, CD4+ T cells were isolated. Testing of the vaccine recipients showed negative nucleocapsid antibodies and no prior SARS-CoV-2 infection. The source material was CD4+ T cells from PBMCs cultured with HCoV-NL63 spike peptides, sampled before COVID-19 vaccination. These receptors all stem from a human donor who received a COVID-19 vaccine.

This chain joins TRBV19 and TRBJ1-4; D ambiguous. This CDR3 is built from 16 residues. V dropped 2 bases and J dropped 4 bases, with 14 bases sitting between them. Germline V gives CDR1 LNHDA, CDR2 SQIVND (reference sequence). The CDR3 sequence: CASSIPPAGVNEKLFF. CDR3 DNA sequence: TGTGCCAGTAGTATACCCCCAGCCGGCGTTAATGAAAAACTGTTTTTT.

The rearrangement uses TRBV5-1 and TRBJ1-2; tentatively, D is TRBD1 (6 bases). The CDR3 loop spans 15 amino acids. Trimming removed 0 bases at V and 4 bases at J, with 13 bases between. Germline values: CDR1 SGHRS, CDR2 YFSETQ. As DNA, the CDR3 is TGCGCCAGCAGCTTGGATACAGGGTTGGGCTATGGCTACACCTTC. This encodes CASSLDTGLGYGYTF.

This chain connects TRBV27 to TRBJ2-5; D ambiguous. V lost 6 bases to trimming and J lost 5 bases, with 19 bases between them. The CDR3 sequence is 15 residues long. Looked up from germline, CDR1 is MNHEY and CDR2 is SMNVEV (reference sequence). CDR3 coding DNA: TGTGCCAGCAGATCCACGTCGGCATCCTGGGAGACCCAGTACTTC. This translates into CASRSTSASWETQYF.

The V call is TRBV29-1, the J call TRBJ2-5, with TRBD2 identical over 11 bases. CDR1 is SQVTM and CDR2 is ANQGSEA in the germline V gene. V dropped 5 bases and J dropped 2; count of bases not matched to a gene: 16. This CDR3 contains 18 residues. In DNA form, the CDR3 reads TGCAGCGTTTGGGTCCTAGCGGGAGGTTTCCGCATGCAAGAGACCCAGTACTTC. It translates to CSVWVLAGGFRMQETQYF.

V gene TRBV5-6 combines with J gene TRBJ1-2; no clear D. Germline V gives CDR1 SGHDT, CDR2 YYEEEE. The CDR3 extends over 14 amino acids. The V end lost 2 bases, the J end lost 1 base, and 9 bases lay between the germline ends. The CDR3 here is CASSFRPDNYGYTF. The DNA for the CDR3 is TGTGCCAGCAGCTTCCGGCCTGATAACTATGGCTACACCTTC. The full variable domain, with the rest looked up from reference TRBV5-6 and TRBJ1-2, is DAGVTQSPTHLIKTRGQQVTLRCSPKSGHDTVSWYQQALGQGPQFIFQYYEEEERQRGNFPDRFSGHQFPNYSSELNVNALLLGDSALYLCASSFRPDNYGYTFGSGTRLTVV.

CDR3 in amino acids: CASSAQQETQYF. The CDR3, as DNA: TGCGCCAGCAGCGCACAACAAGAGACCCAGTACTTC. The chain uses TRBV5-1 and TRBJ2-5; D is unresolved. Trimming removed 4 bases at V and 2 bases at J, with 6 bases between. CDR1 and CDR2 (germline): SGHRS, YFSETQ. The CDR3 extends over 12 amino acids.

This clone was seen a handful of times. The V call is TRBV5-6, the J call TRBJ1-6; TRBD1 might be the D (5 bases). The germline gives CDR1 SGHDT, CDR2 YYEEEE. V was cut by 3 bases and J by 10 bases, with 14 bases left in between. This CDR3 has 14 residues. As DNA, the CDR3 is TGTGCCAGCAGCTGGGCGGGGGAGAGGTCACCCCTCCACTTT. Protein sequence: CASSWAGERSPLHF.

V and J are TRBV29-1 and TRBJ1-2; D is ambiguous. Trimming shortened V by 4 bases and J by 4 bases, and 10 bases separated the two germline ends. The V gene's germline CDR1 is SQVTM and CDR2 ANQGSEA. The length of the CDR3 is 12 residues. CDR3 DNA sequence: TGCAGCGTTGTGGTTGATATCTATGGCTACACCTTC. Its protein product is CSVVVDIYGYTF.

The gene calls are TRBV5-4 and TRBJ2-5, with 12 bases matching TRBD2. Trimming took 3 bases from V and 4 from J; bases not matched to a gene: 4. The CDR3 has 15 residues. Germline-derived CDR1 and CDR2 are SGHNT and YYREEE (reference sequence). The CDR3 DNA reads TGTGCCAGCAGCTCCCTGGGACTAGCGGGAGAGACCCAGTACTTC. This codes for CASSSLGLAGETQYF.

This clone was recorded a few times. The genes are TRBV3-1 (or the pseudogene TRBV3-2) and TRBJ1-2; D not resolved. The CDR3 length is 12 residues. Deletions cut 3 bases from V and 8 bases from J, with 10 bases between. CDR1 is LGHDT, CDR2 YNNKEL, per germline (reference sequence). The CDR3 spells CASSQALRGYTF. As DNA, the CDR3 is TGTGCCAGCAGCCAGGCTCTGCGGGGCTACACCTTC.

V usage is TRBV5-4 and J usage is TRBJ2-1, with D possibly TRBD1 on 7 matching bases. This CDR3 is 13 amino acids long. Germline V lookup: CDR1 SGHNT, CDR2 YYREEE (reference sequence). Trimming left V 0 bases short and J 7 bases short, with 8 bases between. The CDR3 region is CASSLAGGNEQFF. CDR3 nucleotide sequence: TGTGCCAGCAGCTTGGCAGGGGGGAATGAGCAGTTCTTC.

V is TRBV24-1 and J is TRBJ2-7, with D possibly matching TRBD1 (6 bases). The CDR3 covers 15 residues. CDR1 and CDR2 from the germline V gene are KGHDR and SFDVKD. V lost 3 bases and J 7 bases, leaving 18 bases between the germline ends. The CDR3 DNA reads as TGTGCCACCAGTGATGCAGGGGCACCAAATATAGAGCAGTACTTC. Amino acids: CATSDAGAPNIEQYF.

This chain connects TRBV5-1 to TRBJ1-1, with D possibly matching TRBD1 (5 bases). Germline V gives CDR1 SGHRS, CDR2 YFSETQ. V was trimmed by 4 bases and J by 6 bases, leaving 10 bases between them. The CDR3 is 12 amino acids. The DNA of the CDR3 is TGCGCCAGCAGCACCGGGGACCCTGAAGCTTTCTTT. Translation: CASSTGDPEAFF.

This chain uses TRBV18 with TRBJ2-1, with 9 bases matching TRBD2. The CDR3 consists of 15 residues. J gave up 8 bases and V 0 bases, and 5 bases lay outside the gene matches. Germline CDR1 is KGHSH and CDR2 is LQKENI. The CDR3 DNA reads TGTGCCAGCTCACCACCTAGCGGGGGAATCCATGAGCAGTTCTTC. Protein: CASSPPSGGIHEQFF.

V and J are TRBV6-5 and TRBJ1-6; D is undetermined. Germline V gene data show CDR1 as MNHEY and CDR2 as SVGAGI. Trimming took 7 bases from V and 10 from J, leaving 17 bases between them. The CDR3 is 14 residues long. The CDR3 loop is CASIFDPGGSPLHF. The CDR3 DNA sequence: TGTGCCAGCATCTTTGACCCCGGAGGATCACCCCTCCACTTT.

V usage is TRBV29-1 and J usage is TRBJ2-1; 9 nucleotides line up with TRBD2. The CDR3 contains 15 residues. J lost 8 bases, V lost 4 bases, and 12 bases had no gene match. In germline, CDR1 is SQVTM, CDR2 ANQGSEA. The CDR3 protein is CSVVGSGGIGYEQFF. The CDR3 DNA follows: TGCAGCGTTGTCGGTAGCGGGGGCATAGGGTATGAGCAGTTCTTC.

This rearrangement joins TRBV5-1 to TRBJ2-1; D unresolved. This CDR3 spans 13 amino acids. The germline V gene encodes CDR1 SGHRS and CDR2 YFSETQ. The V gene lost 0 bases and the J gene lost 15 bases, with 16 bases spanning the gap. The CDR3 DNA reads TGCGCCAGCAGCTTGGCTTCTAGAGAGATTTTGTTCTTC. It yields the protein CASSLASREILFF.

This clone was counted between two and nine times. V usage is TRBV2 and J usage is TRBJ1-2, with 9 bases fitting TRBD1. The ends lost 7 bases at V and 5 bases at J; junction bases unmatched: 8. CDR1 SNHLY and CDR2 FYNNEI come from the germline V gene. This CDR3 is 14 amino acids long. In DNA form, the CDR3 reads TGTGCCAGCAACGACAGGGGGTTACCGTATGGCTACACCTTC. The encoded protein is CASNDRGLPYGYTF.

The chain links TRBV4-2 to TRBJ2-5, with 12 bases aligning to TRBD2. Germline V gene sequence: CDR1 LGHNA, CDR2 YNFKEQ. This CDR3 spans 17 amino acids. V trimming: 4 bases; J trimming: 7 bases; junction bases outside the gene matches: 13. As DNA, the CDR3 is TGTGCCAGCAGCCCCTCCGCCGCTAGCGGGAGGGGGGGGACCCAGTACTTC. It yields the protein CASSPSAASGRGGTQYF.

This clone was recorded only once. The gene calls are TRBV25-1 and TRBJ1-1; unclear D gene. The CDR3 spans 11 residues. Germline values: CDR1 MGHDK, CDR2 SYGVNS. Deletions cut 3 bases from V and 10 bases from J, with 9 bases between. The CDR3 is CASSEPGRAFF. Written as DNA, the CDR3 is TGTGCCAGCAGTGAGCCGGGTCGAGCTTTCTTT.

J is TRBJ1-1 and V is TRBV11-2; 7 bases are a match to TRBD1. This CDR3 region has 14 residues. Germline V lookup: CDR1 SGHAT, CDR2 FQNNGV. Trimming removed 1 base from V and 1 base from J; junction bases left unmatched: 0. This CDR3 reads CASSLGDRNTEAFF. The CDR3 nucleotides are TGTGCCAGCAGCTTAGGGGACAGGAACACTGAAGCTTTCTTT.